This paragraph covers one T cell receptor (beta chain) sequence. Generated by immunoSEQ multiplex PCR, the TCRdb table keeps only in-frame clones and is missing some. Among 950,000 to 1,100,000 clones listed, roughly 80% were seen once. This record comes from a study of shared clonotypes between healthy human individuals. Trimming left V 4 bases short and J 2 bases short, with 14 bases between. Germline loops: CDR1 SEHNR, CDR2 FQNEAQ (reference sequence). The CDR3 covers 15 residues. The receptor comes from a man aged 18 to 30 in good health. The V and J genes are TRBV7-9 and TRBJ1-2, with a possible D match to TRBD1 (6 bases). Sequencing was performed on memory CD4+ T cells sorted from blood. As to subset: CD45RA-negative fraction. The CDR3 loop reads CASSYPDRRNYGYTF. The CDR3, as DNA: TGTGCCAGCAGCTACCCCGACAGGAGGAACTATGGCTACACCTTC.